One sample yielded the 10 T cell receptor beta chains listed below, sequenced in a study of shared clonotypes between healthy human individuals. Profiling relied on immunoSEQ multiplex PCR, and the TCRdb table lists in-frame clones only, not all of them. The table shows 1.5 million to 2.5 million clones, with about 95% occurring only once. Naive CD8 isolation took CD45RO-negative cells positively selected for CCR7 and excluded terminally differentiated effector memory CD45RA+ cells. The sequencing sample was made of naive CD8+ T cells sorted from blood. These receptors were taken from a man between 18 and 29 years old in good health.

A single count supports this clone. The CDR3 sequence: CASSLGVGGLNEKLFF. The CDR3, as DNA: TGTGCCAGCAGCTTGGGGGTGGGAGGCCTTAATGAAAAACTGTTTTTT. The chain couples TRBV5-4 to TRBJ1-4, with D uncertain. Trimming cost V 0 bases and J 4 bases, with 13 bases left between them. Germline V gene data show CDR1 as SGHNT and CDR2 as YYREEE (reference sequence). The CDR3 has 16 residues. Full variable domain (remainder filled in from reference TRBV5-4 and TRBJ1-4): ETGVTQSPTHLIKTRGQQVTLRCSSQSGHNTVSWYQQALGQGPQFIFQYYREEENGRGNFPPRFSGLQFPNYSSELNVNALELDDSALYLCASSLGVGGLNEKLFFGSGTQLSVL.

The gene calls are TRBV27 and TRBJ2-5; TRBD1 agrees at 9 bases. The V gene's germline CDR1 is MNHEY and CDR2 SMNVEV (reference sequence). There are 15 residues in the CDR3. With 2 bases clipped from V and 5 bases from J, the junction kept 6 bases outside the gene matches. The CDR3 DNA reads as TGTGCCAGCAGTTTACGGGACAGGGTGGGCGAGACCCAGTACTTC. It specifies CASSLRDRVGETQYF.

V and J are TRBV2 and TRBJ1-1; the D gene is possibly TRBD1 (6 bases). Germline V lookup: CDR1 SNHLY, CDR2 FYNNEI. The CDR3 extends over 14 amino acids. V gave up 5 bases and J gave up 0 bases, with 10 bases separating them. The CDR3 region is CASSPGHLNTEAFF. CDR3 nucleotides: TGTGCCAGCAGTCCGGGACATTTGAACACTGAAGCTTTCTTT. The full variable domain, in which reference TRBV2 and TRBJ1-1 provide the parts outside the CDR3, is EPEVTQTPSHQVTQMGQEVILRCVPISNHLYFYWYRQILGQKVEFLVSFYNNEISEKSEIFDDQFSVERPDGSNFTLKIRSTKLEDSAMYFCASSPGHLNTEAFFGQGTRLTVV.

The gene calls are TRBV5-6 and TRBJ2-7; possibly TRBD1 for D (7 bases). The germline V gene encodes CDR1 SGHDT and CDR2 YYEEEE. Trimming left V 4 bases short and J 7 bases short, with 15 bases between. CDR3 size: 13 residues. CDR3 nucleotides: TGTGCCAGCAGCCCGGAGGGGGCGAGAGAGCAGTACTTC. Translated, it gives CASSPEGAREQYF.

The J gene is TRBJ1-1, the V gene TRBV9; D unclear. Germline V gives CDR1 SGDLS, CDR2 YYNGEE. The CDR3 is made up of 15 amino acids. V was clipped by 3 bases and J by 0 bases, with 12 bases between them. CDR3 amino acids: CASSAGRLLNTEAFF. CDR3 sequence (DNA): TGTGCCAGCAGCGCCGGAAGGCTCTTGAACACTGAAGCTTTCTTT.

V and J are TRBV7-3 and TRBJ2-7, with D unclear. V was pared by 5 bases and J by 0 bases, with 11 bases between. The length of the CDR3 is 14 residues. CDR1 and CDR2 (germline): SGHTA, FQGTGA. In DNA form, the CDR3 reads TGTGCCAGCAGCACCGTCCTTCGCTCCTACGAGCAGTACTTC. It specifies CASSTVLRSYEQYF.

V is TRBV5-8 and J is TRBJ2-1; D is undetermined. The CDR3 consists of 15 residues. V lost 2 bases, J lost 10 bases, and 19 bases lay in between. Germline CDR1 reads SGHTS; CDR2 reads YDEGEE. CDR3 sequence (DNA): TGTGCCAGCAGCTTCGAATTCGGCCTAGTCGGCGAGCAGTTCTTC. Translation: CASSFEFGLVGEQFF.

This sequence joins TRBV9 and TRBJ1-3; D is unresolved. This CDR3 is built from 16 residues. Trimming removed 0 bases at V and 0 bases at J, with 10 bases between. Germline V lookup: CDR1 SGDLS, CDR2 YYNGEE. CDR3: CASSVGTAASGNTIYF. CDR3 DNA: TGTGCCAGCAGCGTAGGGACGGCGGCCTCTGGAAACACCATATATTTT.

In this sample, this clone turned up once. The J gene is TRBJ2-7, the V gene TRBV27, with D possibly TRBD2 on 5 matching bases. V was clipped by 6 bases and J by 2 bases, with 17 bases between them. Germline V gene sequence: CDR1 MNHEY, CDR2 SMNVEV (reference sequence). The CDR3 is made up of 15 amino acids. The CDR3 spells CASSLTSTRAYEQYF. The CDR3 DNA sequence: TGTGCCAGCAGCCTCACTAGTACCCGCGCCTACGAGCAGTACTTC.

This clone was detected a few times. The V gene is TRBV13, the J gene TRBJ2-2, with 9 bases aligning to TRBD2. The CDR3 spans 16 residues. V was clipped by 5 bases and J by 8 bases; unmatched bases: 12. Germline V gene data show CDR1 as PRHDT and CDR2 as FYEKMQ (reference sequence). This CDR3 is CASSPQREATVGELFF. The CDR3 DNA reads as TGTGCCAGCAGCCCCCAGCGGGAGGCAACGGTGGGGGAGCTGTTTTTT.